This entry lists 19 T cell receptor beta chains sequenced from one sample in a study of blood T cell repertoires in COVID-19. Sequencing used immunoSEQ multiplex PCR; TCRdb keeps in-frame clones, though not all of them. The profile shows roughly 200,000 clones, about 84% of them singletons. Input material: PBMCs or T cells enriched from blood (not recorded which). These receptors originate from a man aged 35-49 years with acute COVID-19.

This chain uses TRBV7-8 with TRBJ2-5; D is unclear. V dropped 2 bases and J dropped 4 bases, with 8 bases sitting between them. Germline-derived CDR1 and CDR2 are SGHVS and FQNEAQ. This CDR3 has 13 residues. Written as DNA, the CDR3 is TGTGCCAGCAGCTTAAGCCCCGGAGAGACCCAGTACTTC. Translating it yields CASSLSPGETQYF.

This chain uses TRBV28 with TRBJ1-4; D may be TRBD1 (5 bases). Germline V gene lookup returns CDR1 MDHEN and CDR2 SYDVKM. V dropped 4 bases and J dropped 0 bases, with 15 bases sitting between them. This CDR3 is built from 17 residues. The CDR3 region has the DNA TGTGCCAGCAGTTCGTATAGGGGTGGGTCAACTAATGAAAAACTGTTTTTT. Encoded protein: CASSSYRGGSTNEKLFF.

This clone was recorded only once. The rearrangement links TRBV5-4 to TRBJ1-6; 11 nucleotides agree with TRBD1. Germline trimming cut 5 bases from V and 6 bases from J; bases unmatched to any gene: 7. Germline V gives CDR1 SGHNT, CDR2 YYREEE (reference sequence). The CDR3 length is 16 residues. CDR3 region: CASRPGQGALNSPLHF. The DNA of the CDR3 is TGTGCCAGCAGGCCTGGACAGGGGGCGCTTAATTCACCCCTCCACTTT.

This chain connects TRBV28 to TRBJ2-7, with a weak D call TRBD1 (6 bases). The CDR3 is 15 amino acids. V gave up 5 bases and J gave up 2 bases, with 16 bases separating them. Germline V gene lookup returns CDR1 MDHEN and CDR2 SYDVKM. CDR3 in DNA: TGTGCCAGCAGTCAATTACAGGGATCCACCTACGAGCAGTACTTC. Its protein is CASSQLQGSTYEQYF.

The chain employs TRBV9 and TRBJ2-1; TRBD1 aligns across 10 bases. This CDR3 is built from 15 residues. Germline-derived CDR1 and CDR2 are SGDLS and YYNGEE. Trimming took 2 bases from V and 5 from J; bases not matched to a gene: 4. The CDR3 reads CASSVRDRGNNEQFF. The CDR3 DNA follows: TGTGCCAGCAGCGTCCGGGACAGGGGTAACAATGAGCAGTTCTTC.

The V and J genes are TRBV7-9 and TRBJ1-1; TRBD1 is a possible D gene (6 bases). The CDR3 loop spans 15 amino acids. V was shortened by 4 bases and J by 0 bases, with 12 bases between the two germline ends. Germline loops: CDR1 SEHNR, CDR2 FQNEAQ (reference sequence). In DNA form, the CDR3 reads TGTGCCAGCAGCTCCTTTGGGGGCCTGAACACTGAAGCTTTCTTT. It is translated as CASSSFGGLNTEAFF.

With regard to this clone: This same CDR3 is encoded by further DNA sequences in the sample. The rearrangement joins TRBV30 to TRBJ2-7, with 8 nucleotides matching TRBD1. With 3 bases clipped from V and 1 base from J, the junction kept 2 bases outside the gene matches. The CDR3 loop spans 13 amino acids. Germline V gives CDR1 GTSNPN, CDR2 SVGIG (reference sequence). This chain's CDR3 is CAWSRTGSYEQYF. CDR3 bases: TGTGCCTGGAGCCGGACAGGGTCCTACGAGCAGTACTTC.

The CDR3 region has the DNA TGTGCCAGCTCGGGACAGGGTTATGGCTACACCTTC. It codes for CASSGQGYGYTF. This chain connects TRBV18 to TRBJ1-2; 9 bases are shared with TRBD1. This CDR3 is 12 amino acids long. Per the germline V gene, CDR1 is KGHSH and CDR2 is LQKENI. V lost 6 bases, J lost 5 bases, and 1 base stayed unmatched.

The sample holds a few counts of this clone. Written as DNA, the CDR3 is TGTGCCAGTAGACGCGCACAGGGGGCCTATGGCTACACCTTC. It translates to CASRRAQGAYGYTF. The rearrangement joins TRBV19 to TRBJ1-2; TRBD1 agrees at 9 bases. With V trimmed by 6 bases and J by 4 bases, 6 bases remained unmatched. This CDR3 spans 14 amino acids. Germline V gene data show CDR1 as LNHDA and CDR2 as SQIVND (reference sequence).

The CDR3 sequence: CASSSAGGPYEQYF. CDR3 DNA sequence: TGTGCCAGCAGCTCAGCGGGAGGGCCTTACGAGCAGTACTTC. The gene calls are TRBV7-2 and TRBJ2-7, with 10 bases lining up with TRBD2. The CDR3 has 14 residues. The J segment lost 4 bases and the V segment lost 4 bases, leaving 4 bases of the junction unmatched. Germline values: CDR1 SGHTA, CDR2 FQGNSA.

The chain is built from TRBV7-6 and TRBJ2-1, with 8 bases lining up with TRBD2. Trimming took 5 bases from V and 9 from J; bases not matched to a gene: 15. The CDR3 consists of 16 residues. CDR1 SGHVS and CDR2 FNYEAQ come from the germline V gene. In DNA, the CDR3 is TGTGCCAGCAGCGCTCGCACTAGCGGAGGGGGTGGTGAGCAGTTCTTC. It specifies CASSARTSGGGGEQFF.

The chain employs TRBV19 and TRBJ2-5, with D possibly being TRBD2 (5 bases). CDR1 is LNHDA and CDR2 is SQIVND in the germline V gene (reference sequence). V lost 4 bases, J lost 3 bases, and 15 bases lay in between. The CDR3 loop spans 15 amino acids. CDR3 sequence: CASSSGSSKKETQYF. In nucleotides, the CDR3 is TGTGCCAGTAGTAGCGGGTCCTCTAAGAAAGAGACCCAGTACTTC.

The genes are TRBV2 and TRBJ2-7; D unclear. Germline CDR1 and CDR2: SNHLY and FYNNEI. The CDR3 contains 8 residues. V was trimmed by 9 bases and J by 5 bases, leaving 2 bases between them. The chain's CDR3 is CASNEQYF. Here the CDR3 DNA reads TGTGCCAGTAACGAGCAGTACTTC.

The genes are TRBV3-1 (or the pseudogene TRBV3-2) and TRBJ2-7, with 10 bases that match TRBD2. The CDR3 loop spans 15 amino acids. Per the germline V gene, CDR1 is LGHDT and CDR2 is YNNKEL (reference sequence). Trimming at V came to 5 bases and at J to 4 bases, leaving 8 bases not matched to a gene. CDR3 sequence (DNA): TGTGCCAGCAGCTACCTAGCGGGAGTGAGTTACGAGCAGTACTTC. Translated, it gives CASSYLAGVSYEQYF.

The chain has TRBV30 and TRBJ2-1, with D tentatively TRBD2 (6 bases). Germline assignment: CDR1 GTSNPN and CDR2 SVGIG (reference sequence). The CDR3 has 14 amino acids. V was trimmed by 5 bases and J by 4 bases, leaving 15 bases between them. The CDR3 nucleotides are TGTGCCTGGGAGGAGGGAGTTACGTACAATGAGCAGTTCTTC. Translated, it gives CAWEEGVTYNEQFF.

The chain uses TRBV19 and TRBJ1-1; a possible D gene is TRBD1 (6 bases). CDR3 size: 16 residues. In germline, CDR1 is LNHDA, CDR2 SQIVND (reference sequence). V lost 1 base, J lost 2 bases, and 14 bases lay in between. CDR3 bases: TGTGCCAGTAGTATAGGGGTCTCCAGGGGCAACACTGAAGCTTTCTTT. Protein: CASSIGVSRGNTEAFF.

The chain is built from TRBV7-2 and TRBJ2-4; D not certain. The CDR3 contains 11 residues. Germline V lookup: CDR1 SGHTA, CDR2 FQGNSA. Trimming removed 5 bases at V and 4 bases at J, with 3 bases between. CDR3 DNA: TGTGCCAGCAGCCCGAAAAACATTCAGTACTTC. Translated, it gives CASSPKNIQYF.

The chain is built from TRBV2 and TRBJ1-5; TRBD1 aligns across 9 bases. CDR1 and CDR2 (germline): SNHLY, FYNNEI. The CDR3 spans 17 residues. J gave up 0 bases and V 5 bases, and 8 bases lay outside the gene matches. CDR3 loop: CASSRTGAQVSNQPQHF. For the CDR3, the DNA is TGTGCCAGCAGTAGGACAGGGGCCCAGGTTAGCAATCAGCCCCAGCATTTT.

The genes are TRBV19 and TRBJ2-3, with 11 nucleotides matching TRBD2. After removal of 3 bases from V and 4 bases from J, the junction contained 3 bases not matched to a gene. CDR1 is LNHDA and CDR2 is SQIVND in the germline V gene (reference sequence). The CDR3 is 15 amino acids. Written as DNA, the CDR3 is TGTGCCAGTAGTATCACTAGCGGGAGTCCAGATACGCAGTATTTT. This sequence encodes CASSITSGSPDTQYF. Full variable domain (rest looked up from reference TRBV19 and TRBJ2-3): DGGITQSPKYLFRKEGQNVTLSCEQNLNHDAMYWYRQDPGQGLRLIYYSQIVNDFQKGDIAEGYSVSREKKESFPLTVTSAQKNPTAFYLCASSITSGSPDTQYFGPGTRLTVL.